These 6 T cell receptor beta chains were all obtained from the same sample, sequenced in a study of blood T cell repertoires in COVID-19. The table came from immunoSEQ multiplex PCR; TCRdb's copy has only in-frame clones and leaves some out. The sample shows about 26,000 clones, about four fifths of them seen only once. Sequences were obtained from peripheral blood. These receptors were collected from a human donor in a cohort sampled during active COVID-19.

CDR3 in amino acids: CASSADMNYNSPLHF. The CDR3 DNA reads as TGTGCCAGCAGTGCAGACATGAACTATAATTCACCCCTCCACTTT. The V and J genes are TRBV6-4 and TRBJ1-6; the D is unclear. This CDR3 is 15 amino acids long. From germline, CDR1 is MRHNA and CDR2 SNTAGT. V was shortened by 4 bases and J by 3 bases, with 10 bases between the two germline ends.

The chain employs TRBV4-2 and TRBJ2-5; D remains ambiguous. Trimming left V 4 bases short and J 5 bases short, with 14 bases between. The germline V gene encodes CDR1 LGHNA and CDR2 YNFKEQ. The CDR3 has 14 amino acids. The CDR3 reads CASSRTEYRETQYF. The CDR3 nucleotides are TGTGCCAGCAGCCGAACGGAGTATAGGGAGACCCAGTACTTC.

The CDR3: CASSTRTSGRPYNEQFF. Written as DNA, the CDR3 is TGTGCCAGCAGTACGCGGACTAGCGGGAGGCCCTACAATGAGCAGTTCTTC. This sequence joins TRBV27 and TRBJ2-1; the match to TRBD2 covers 14 bases. The CDR3 runs to 17 residues. V shed 5 bases, J shed 2 bases, and the junction held 5 bases outside the gene matches. CDR1 is MNHEY, CDR2 SMNVEV, per germline (reference sequence).

V and J are TRBV12-3 or TRBV12-4 and TRBJ2-1; D unclear. Trimming shortened V by 7 bases and J by 7 bases, and 14 bases separated the two germline ends. The CDR3 extends over 13 amino acids. The CDR3 here is CASKSTGANEQFF. CDR3 in DNA: TGTGCCAGCAAATCGACGGGTGCGAATGAGCAGTTCTTC.

The count of this clone is one. The CDR3 here is CASSVPLETQYF. In DNA form, the CDR3 reads TGTGCCAGCAGCGTTCCTTTGGAGACCCAGTACTTC. The rearrangement links TRBV11-2 to TRBJ2-5; D remains ambiguous. The germline V and J ends were trimmed by 5 bases and 5 bases, with 9 bases remaining between them. Germline CDR1 reads SGHAT; CDR2 reads FQNNGV. This CDR3 comprises 12 residues.

The chain employs TRBV19 and TRBJ1-1, with D possibly being TRBD1 (6 bases). Deletions cut 7 bases from V and 5 bases from J, with 14 bases between. The V gene's germline CDR1 is LNHDA and CDR2 SQIVND (reference sequence). This CDR3 is built from 13 residues. The CDR3 nucleotides are TGTGCCAGTAAAGGGGGGAGGGAGACTGAAGCTTTCTTT. Translating it yields CASKGGRETEAFF.